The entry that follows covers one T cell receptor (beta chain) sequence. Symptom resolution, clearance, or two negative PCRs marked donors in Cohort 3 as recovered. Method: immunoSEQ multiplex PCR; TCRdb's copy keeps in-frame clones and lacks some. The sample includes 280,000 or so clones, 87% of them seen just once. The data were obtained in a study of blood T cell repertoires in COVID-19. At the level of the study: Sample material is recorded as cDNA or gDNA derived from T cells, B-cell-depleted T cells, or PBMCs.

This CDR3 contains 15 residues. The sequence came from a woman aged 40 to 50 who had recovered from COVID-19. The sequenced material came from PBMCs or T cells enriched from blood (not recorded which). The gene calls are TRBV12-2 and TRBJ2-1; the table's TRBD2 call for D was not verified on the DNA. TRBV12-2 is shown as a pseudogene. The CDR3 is CASRLVVTSDTEQFF. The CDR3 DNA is TGTGCAAGTCGCTTAGTTGTGACTAGCGATACTGAGCAGTTCTTC.